This entry lists 26 T cell receptor beta chains sequenced from one sample in a study of blood T cell repertoires in COVID-19. Assay: immunoSEQ multiplex PCR; the TCRdb copy retains only in-frame clones and omits some. The table records 130,000 to 150,000 clones, 80% to 90% of them present only once. The sequenced sample consisted of peripheral blood. Receptors were obtained from a woman in her fifties or sixties with active COVID-19.

The J gene is TRBJ2-5, the V gene TRBV6-2 or TRBV6-3, with 15 bases aligning to TRBD2. Germline lookup yields CDR1 MNHEY and CDR2 SVGEGT. The junction had 13 bases not matched to a gene; V was cut back by 6 bases and J by 5 bases. CDR3 size: 18 residues. The CDR3, as DNA: TGTGCCAGCAGCCTCCCGGGACTAGCGGGAGGAGGGCTGGAGACCCAGTACTTC. It encodes CASSLPGLAGGGLETQYF.

Only a few counts were recorded for this clone. This chain connects TRBV4-3 to TRBJ1-6; 7 bases line up with TRBD1. The V segment lost 1 base and the J segment 10 bases; nucleotides outside the gene matches: 13. The CDR3 extends over 17 amino acids. CDR1 and CDR2 (germline): LGHNA, YSLEER. CDR3: CASSQGGTVDRVSPLHF. The CDR3 DNA reads as TGCGCCAGCAGCCAAGGAGGGACTGTAGACAGGGTATCACCCCTCCACTTT.

The chain is built from TRBV3-1 (or the pseudogene TRBV3-2) and TRBJ1-1, with 8 bases fitting TRBD1. Looked up from germline, CDR1 is LGHDT and CDR2 is YNNKEL (reference sequence). Unmatched junction bases numbered 9, after V lost 8 bases and J lost 7 bases. The length of the CDR3 is 13 residues. CDR3 residues: CASGLLQGGEAFF. Here the CDR3 DNA reads TGTGCCAGCGGACTTCTACAGGGGGGTGAAGCTTTCTTT.

The rearrangement uses TRBV2 and TRBJ1-3, with a tentative D call TRBD1 (6 bases). From germline, CDR1 is SNHLY and CDR2 FYNNEI. CDR3 length: 15 amino acids. Trimming took 7 bases from V and 0 from J, leaving 13 bases between them. The CDR3 DNA reads as TGTGCCAGCAACTCACAGGGAATCTCTGGAAACACCATATATTTT. Amino acids: CASNSQGISGNTIYF.

This clone occurred a few times. As DNA, the CDR3 is TGTGCCAGCAGCTTGGGGGGACTCCAGAGCTCCTACGAGCAGTACTTC. It is translated as CASSLGGLQSSYEQYF. The gene calls are TRBV5-6 and TRBJ2-7; perhaps TRBD2 as D (6 bases). The CDR3 covers 16 residues. V was clipped by 0 bases and J by 0 bases, with 13 bases between them. The V gene's germline CDR1 is SGHDT and CDR2 YYEEEE.

The V gene is TRBV29-1, the J gene TRBJ1-2; 7 bases align to TRBD1. The J segment lost 4 bases and the V segment lost 7 bases, leaving 12 bases of the junction unmatched. Germline V CDR1 and CDR2: SQVTM, ANQGSEA. CDR3 length equals 14 residues. The DNA for the CDR3 is TGCAGCGCCCTGCCTGCAGGGGGGTTCTATGGCTACACCTTC. It translates to CSALPAGGFYGYTF.

The V call is TRBV7-2, the J call TRBJ2-1, with 10 positions matching TRBD2. V lost 4 bases, J lost 8 bases, and 8 bases stayed unmatched. This CDR3 comprises 15 residues. Germline CDR1 SGHTA, CDR2 FQGNSA. DNA of the CDR3: TGTGCCAGCAGCTATAGCGGGAGGACTAACGATGAGCAGTTCTTC. It yields the protein CASSYSGRTNDEQFF.

The chain uses TRBV7-9 and TRBJ2-7; D might be TRBD1 (5 bases). The V end was cut by 5 bases, the J end by 6 bases, with 11 bases between. From germline, CDR1 is SEHNR and CDR2 FQNEAQ (reference sequence). The CDR3 sequence is 12 residues long. The CDR3 sequence is CASSRQLFEQYF. As DNA, the CDR3 is TGTGCCAGCAGCCGACAGCTCTTCGAGCAGTACTTC. Drawing the rest from reference TRBV7-9 and TRBJ2-7, the complete variable domain is DTGVSQNPRHKITKRGQNVTFRCDPISEHNRLYWYRQTLGQGPEFLTYFQNEAQLEKSRLLSDRFSAERPKGSFSTLEIQRTEQGDSAMYLCASSRQLFEQYFGPGTRLTVT.

Worth noting for this clone: At one end, the junction sequence differs from germline, possibly due to a read error. This chain links TRBV14 with TRBJ2-5, with 14 bases lining up with TRBD2. This CDR3 has 13 amino acids. CDR1 SGHDN and CDR2 FVKESK come from the germline V gene. For the CDR3, the DNA is TGTGCCAGCAGCCAGCAAACGGGACTAGCGGGAGACTTC. Its translation: CASSQQTGLAGDF.

The gene calls are TRBV6-5 and TRBJ2-7, with 9 nucleotides matching TRBD2. CDR3 length: 15 amino acids. Germline trimming cut 6 bases from V and 6 bases from J; bases unmatched to any gene: 12. Germline CDR1 MNHEY, CDR2 SVGAGI. CDR3 amino acids: CASRGSMGLAGEQYF. DNA of the CDR3: TGTGCCAGCAGAGGCTCAATGGGACTAGCTGGCGAGCAGTACTTC.

This clone was found once. V gene TRBV7-6 combines with J gene TRBJ1-3; perhaps TRBD1 as D (5 bases). CDR3 length: 16 residues. With 5 bases removed from V and 3 bases from J, the gap between germline ends came to 17 bases. Germline V CDR1 and CDR2: SGHVS, FNYEAQ. The CDR3 DNA is TGTGCCAGCAGCCAAATCGGGGGTTCGGGTGGAAACACCATATATTTT. Its protein is CASSQIGGSGGNTIYF.

V and J are TRBV5-6 and TRBJ1-1; 9 positions match TRBD1. The CDR3 runs to 18 residues. Trimming cost V 6 bases and J 1 base; bases outside gene matches: 16. Germline values: CDR1 SGHDT, CDR2 YYEEEE. The CDR3 coding sequence is TGTGCCAGCACCTTAAGGTTGGGACAGGGAAAGAGGAACACTGAAGCTTTCTTT. It yields the protein CASTLRLGQGKRNTEAFF.

This chain links TRBV19 with TRBJ2-1; 11 bases line up with TRBD2. Losses at the gene ends were 1 base for V and 7 bases for J; bases not matched to a gene: 3. Per germline, CDR1 LNHDA and CDR2 SQIVND (reference sequence). This CDR3 contains 15 residues. The CDR3 loop reads CASSIGWTSGNEQFF. CDR3 DNA: TGTGCCAGTAGTATAGGTTGGACTAGCGGGAATGAGCAGTTCTTC.

The rearrangement joins TRBV27 to TRBJ1-1; 7 bases line up with TRBD1. Looked up from germline, CDR1 is MNHEY and CDR2 is SMNVEV (reference sequence). Trimming at V came to 6 bases and at J to 7 bases, leaving 11 bases not matched to a gene. The CDR3 has 14 residues. CDR3 loop: CASRPGTERREAFF. CDR3 DNA: TGTGCCAGCAGACCCGGGACAGAGAGACGTGAAGCTTTCTTT.

The V call is TRBV19, the J call TRBJ1-5, with TRBD1 matching over 11 bases. V lost 5 bases and J lost 6; bases outside the gene matches: 6. The CDR3 has 15 amino acids. Per the germline V gene, CDR1 is LNHDA and CDR2 is SQIVND (reference sequence). The CDR3 nucleotides read TGTGCCAGTAGTTGGGGGACAGGGGGAATTCAGCCCCAGCATTTT. This translates into CASSWGTGGIQPQHF.

The rearrangement uses TRBV25-1 and TRBJ2-1, with a weak D call TRBD2 (6 bases). The CDR3 covers 15 residues. Trimming stripped 1 base from V and 7 bases from J, with 14 bases between. Germline V gene data show CDR1 as MGHDK and CDR2 as SYGVNS. The CDR3: CASSESRESENEQFF. DNA for the CDR3: TGTGCCAGCAGTGAATCGCGGGAATCGGAAAATGAGCAGTTCTTC.

The V gene is TRBV7-3, the J gene TRBJ2-1; D is unresolved. Germline loops: CDR1 SGHTA, CDR2 FQGTGA. This CDR3 comprises 16 residues. The V and J ends lost 1 base and 7 bases respectively, with 17 bases between them. CDR3 sequence (DNA): TGTGCCAGCAGCTTAAGGTCCCAGCCAGAGGTGAATGAGCAGTTCTTC. It specifies CASSLRSQPEVNEQFF. Together with reference TRBV7-3 and TRBJ2-1, the CDR3 gives the full variable domain: GAGVSQTPSNKVTEKGKYVELRCDPISGHTALYWYRQSLGQGPEFLIYFQGTGAADDSGLPNDRFFAVRPEGSVSTLKIQRTERGDSAVYLCASSLRSQPEVNEQFFGPGTRLTVL.

The chain combines TRBV19 with TRBJ1-3; 9 bases agree with TRBD1. This CDR3 has 17 amino acids. Germline-derived CDR1 and CDR2 are LNHDA and SQIVND (reference sequence). Trimming at V came to 2 bases and at J to 1 base, leaving 6 bases not matched to a gene. The CDR3 sequence: CASSISGQGRSGNTIYF. Here the CDR3 DNA reads TGTGCCAGTAGTATATCGGGACAGGGTAGATCTGGAAACACCATATATTTT.

The chain combines TRBV29-1 with TRBJ2-7; no firm D call. V lost 5 bases and J 0 bases, leaving 11 bases between the germline ends. There are 13 residues in the CDR3. Germline V CDR1 and CDR2: SQVTM, ANQGSEA. In DNA, the CDR3 is TGCAGCGTTACGGCGGAGAGCTCCTACGAGCAGTACTTC. It specifies CSVTAESSYEQYF.

This chain connects TRBV19 to TRBJ1-3; D ambiguous. This CDR3 has 16 residues. V was pared by 5 bases and J by 0 bases, with 14 bases between. Germline-derived CDR1 and CDR2 are LNHDA and SQIVND (reference sequence). CDR3 sequence reads: CASSPIGGSSGNTIYF. The CDR3 coding sequence is TGTGCCAGTAGTCCGATCGGAGGGAGCTCTGGAAACACCATATATTTT.

The chain combines TRBV25-1 with TRBJ1-1, with D hard to call. From germline, CDR1 is MGHDK and CDR2 SYGVNS. V shed 2 bases and J shed 1 base, with 8 bases lying between them. The length of the CDR3 is 14 residues. The chain's CDR3 is CASSERTWNTEAFF. DNA of the CDR3: TGTGCCAGCAGTGAACGGACTTGGAACACTGAAGCTTTCTTT.

V usage is TRBV5-1 and J usage is TRBJ2-7; TRBD1 agrees at 9 bases. The junction had 5 bases not matched to a gene; V was cut back by 4 bases and J by 0 bases. This CDR3 is built from 15 residues. Germline V gene data show CDR1 as SGHRS and CDR2 as YFSETQ. DNA for the CDR3: TGCGCCAGCAGCAGGACAGGGGAGGGCTCCTACGAGCAGTACTTC. It translates to CASSRTGEGSYEQYF. Full variable domain (outside the CDR3, taken from reference TRBV5-1 and TRBJ2-7): KAGVTQTPRYLIKTRGQQVTLSCSPISGHRSVSWYQQTPGQGLQFLFEYFSETQRNKGNFPGRFSGRQFSNSRSEMNVSTLELGDSALYLCASSRTGEGSYEQYFGPGTRLTVT.

The CDR3 region is CASSFGIGANYGYTF. The CDR3 DNA reads as TGTGCCAGCAGTTTCGGTATTGGAGCTAACTATGGCTACACCTTC. V gene TRBV27 combines with J gene TRBJ1-2, with D hard to call. The CDR3 covers 15 residues. V was cut by 3 bases and J by 0 bases, with 11 bases left in between. Per germline, CDR1 MNHEY and CDR2 SMNVEV (reference sequence).

This chain connects TRBV18 to TRBJ2-3; a weak D match, TRBD2 (6 bases). CDR1 and CDR2 from the germline V gene are KGHSH and LQKENI. The CDR3 is 16 amino acids. Trimming removed 3 bases at V and 2 bases at J, with 15 bases between. For the CDR3, the DNA is TGTGCCAGCTCACCGGGCCGGGGAGGATTCACAGATACGCAGTATTTT. This gives the protein CASSPGRGGFTDTQYF. Full variable domain (remainder filled in from reference TRBV18 and TRBJ2-3): NAGVMQNPRHLVRRRGQEARLRCSPMKGHSHVYWYRQLPEEGLKFMVYLQKENIIDESGMPKERFSAEFPKEGPSILRIQQVVRGDSAAYFCASSPGRGGFTDTQYFGPGTRLTVL.

This chain connects TRBV7-2 to TRBJ2-1; no firm D call. The germline V gene has CDR1 SGHTA and CDR2 FQGNSA. V shed 1 base and J shed 10 bases, with 8 bases lying between them. This CDR3 has 12 residues. CDR3 bases: TGTGCCAGCAGCTTAGAAATCGGGGAGCAGTTCTTC. This translates into CASSLEIGEQFF.

This chain links TRBV4-3 with TRBJ1-2, with D unresolved. Per germline, CDR1 LGHNA and CDR2 YSLEER. Trimming took off 2 bases at V and 2 bases at J, with 12 bases between the two ends. The CDR3 is 15 residues long. The DNA of the CDR3 is TGCGCCAGCAGCCAACCGGGGAGCCCCAACTATGGCTACACCTTC. Translation gives CASSQPGSPNYGYTF.